Below, 15 T cell receptor beta chains from the same sample are listed, as sequenced in a study of blood T cell repertoires in COVID-19 (dated by TCRdb to between 2020 and 2021). To prepare the library, the immunoSEQ multiplex PCR assay was applied. The table was pulled from immuneACCESS by TCRdb, which kept in-frame rearrangements only. Such tables lose some clones; where checked, under half of the loss comes from unresolved V genes, and the rest has no known cause. Within this sample are 250,000 to 350,000 clones, with around 85% of them counted one time only. The ten largest clones capture almost 1.5% of the sample. The sequencing input was peripheral blood. The receptor set was obtained from a human donor with COVID-19, enrolled during active disease. The donor label of this sample is uncertain.

This chain links TRBV11-2 with TRBJ2-7; no reliable D call. The CDR3 covers 16 residues. The V end lost 5 bases, the J end lost 3 bases, and 20 bases lay between the germline ends. The germline V gene encodes CDR1 SGHAT and CDR2 FQNNGV. The DNA of the CDR3 is TGTGCCAGCAGCCTCCAGACGGCAGCGAACCACTACGAGCAGTACTTC. Translating gives CASSLQTAANHYEQYF.

The chain is built from TRBV27 and TRBJ2-1; TRBD2 agrees at 16 bases. The ends lost 5 bases at V and 7 bases at J; junction bases unmatched: 8. Germline CDR1 is MNHEY and CDR2 is SMNVEV (reference sequence). The CDR3 contains 17 residues. The CDR3 nucleotides are TGTGCCAGCAGTCCGGGACTAGCGGGAGGGCCTGGTAATGAGCAGTTCTTC. It encodes CASSPGLAGGPGNEQFF.

The chain's CDR3 is CASTRHRGGTYEQYF. The CDR3 nucleotides read TGTGCCAGCACGAGACACAGGGGAGGCACCTACGAGCAGTACTTC. J is TRBJ2-7 and V is TRBV28, with a weak D call TRBD1 (7 bases). CDR1 is MDHEN, CDR2 SYDVKM, per germline. Deletions cut 7 bases from V and 2 bases from J, with 18 bases between. This CDR3 has 15 amino acids.

The rearrangement joins TRBV10-3 to TRBJ1-2; 10 positions match TRBD1. The CDR3 sequence is 15 residues long. Germline CDR1 reads ENHRY; CDR2 reads SYGVKD. The V gene end was trimmed by 5 bases and the J gene end by 6 bases; junction bases not matched to a gene: 9. CDR3 DNA sequence: TGTGCCATCAGTTCGACGACAGGGGGCTTCGATGGCTACACCTTC. Amino acids: CAISSTTGGFDGYTF.

V usage is TRBV3-1 (or the pseudogene TRBV3-2) and J usage is TRBJ1-2, with 8 bases fitting TRBD1. From germline, CDR1 is LGHDT and CDR2 YNNKEL (reference sequence). J was trimmed by 6 bases and V by 0 bases; bases with no gene match: 9. This CDR3 has 16 residues. CDR3 loop: CASSQDLQDRADGYTF. The CDR3 DNA follows: TGTGCCAGCAGCCAAGATTTGCAGGACAGGGCGGATGGCTACACCTTC.

This chain joins TRBV6-1 and TRBJ2-1; possibly TRBD2 for D (6 bases). The CDR3 has 14 amino acids. Germline V gene lookup returns CDR1 MNHNS and CDR2 SASEGT. V was clipped by 3 bases and J by 8 bases, with 14 bases between them. The CDR3 sequence: CASSEGLASDEQFF. The CDR3 nucleotides read TGTGCCAGCAGTGAGGGGCTAGCGAGCGATGAGCAGTTCTTC.

There are a few counts of this clone. The chain carries TRBV10-2 and TRBJ1-5, with D unresolved. Germline values: CDR1 WSHSY, CDR2 SAAADI. Trimming pared 4 bases from V and 4 bases from J, leaving 14 bases between. This CDR3 comprises 15 residues. CDR3 nucleotide sequence: TGCGCCAGCAGTGCAAATGGAGGCCAAAATCAGCCCCAGCATTTT. Translated, it gives CASSANGGQNQPQHF.

V gene TRBV28 combines with J gene TRBJ1-1; D is perhaps TRBD1 (6 bases). The CDR3 runs 14 residues. Germline assignment: CDR1 MDHEN and CDR2 SYDVKM. V was trimmed by 3 bases and J by 3 bases, leaving 11 bases between them. The CDR3 bases are TGTGCCAGCAGTTTCCAGGGGCCGCACACTGAAGCTTTCTTT. It yields the protein CASSFQGPHTEAFF.

The J gene is TRBJ2-7, the V gene TRBV6-5; TRBD2 matches 9 bases. The CDR3 runs 13 residues. The germline CDR1 and CDR2 sequences are MNHEY and SVGAGI. V lost 7 bases and J lost 1; bases outside the gene matches: 2. CDR3 residues: CASTSGTSYEQYF. The DNA for the CDR3 is TGTGCCAGCACTAGCGGGACGTCCTACGAGCAGTACTTC.

The chain links TRBV19 to TRBJ2-7; 7 bases match TRBD2. Trimming removed 6 bases from V and 0 bases from J; junction bases left unmatched: 14. The germline CDR1 and CDR2 sequences are LNHDA and SQIVND (reference sequence). This CDR3 is built from 17 residues. CDR3 protein: CASSPAGYVGSSYEQYF. The DNA of the CDR3 is TGTGCCAGTAGCCCAGCGGGATACGTGGGGAGCTCCTACGAGCAGTACTTC.

The rearrangement joins TRBV30 to TRBJ1-5; no reliable D call. The V and J ends lost 0 bases and 4 bases respectively, with 10 bases between them. The CDR3 runs to 14 residues. Germline CDR1 is GTSNPN and CDR2 is SVGIG (reference sequence). CDR3 loop: CAWSVSRTNQPQHF. The CDR3, as DNA: TGTGCCTGGAGTGTATCCAGAACAAATCAGCCCCAGCATTTT.

V gene TRBV28 combines with J gene TRBJ2-3, with 8 nucleotides matching TRBD1. CDR1 and CDR2 from the germline V gene are MDHEN and SYDVKM. This CDR3 contains 17 residues. The V segment lost 5 bases and the J segment 8 bases; nucleotides outside the gene matches: 18. CDR3: CASSGPGTGPRRGTQYF. In DNA, the CDR3 is TGTGCCAGCAGTGGGCCAGGGACAGGCCCCCGCCGTGGTACGCAGTATTTT.

CDR3: CASSLGQGLRETQYF. The CDR3 DNA reads TGTGCCAGCAGCTTGGGACAGGGACTCCGAGAGACCCAGTACTTC. V gene TRBV7-6 combines with J gene TRBJ2-5; 9 bases are a match to TRBD1. CDR1 and CDR2 from the germline V gene are SGHVS and FNYEAQ. The J segment lost 4 bases and the V segment lost 3 bases, leaving 6 bases of the junction unmatched. The CDR3 contains 15 residues.

Turning to this clone: The junction differs from germline at one of its ends, possibly a read error. This chain connects TRBV7-3 to TRBJ2-1, with D uncertain. Germline V gives CDR1 SGHTA, CDR2 FQGTGA. The CDR3 loop spans 15 amino acids. The CDR3 region has the DNA TGTGCCAGCAGCTTAACCGCGGCTTCCTCCAATGAGCAGTTCTTC. This codes for CASSLTAASSNEQFF.

The chain employs TRBV30 and TRBJ1-1; 9 nucleotides align to TRBD1. From germline, CDR1 is GTSNPN and CDR2 SVGIG (reference sequence). V dropped 4 bases and J dropped 1; count of bases not matched to a gene: 10. The CDR3 is made up of 16 amino acids. CDR3 nucleotides: TGTGCCTGGACCGCCCCATGGGGACAGGGGAACACTGAAGCTTTCTTT. Amino acids: CAWTAPWGQGNTEAFF.